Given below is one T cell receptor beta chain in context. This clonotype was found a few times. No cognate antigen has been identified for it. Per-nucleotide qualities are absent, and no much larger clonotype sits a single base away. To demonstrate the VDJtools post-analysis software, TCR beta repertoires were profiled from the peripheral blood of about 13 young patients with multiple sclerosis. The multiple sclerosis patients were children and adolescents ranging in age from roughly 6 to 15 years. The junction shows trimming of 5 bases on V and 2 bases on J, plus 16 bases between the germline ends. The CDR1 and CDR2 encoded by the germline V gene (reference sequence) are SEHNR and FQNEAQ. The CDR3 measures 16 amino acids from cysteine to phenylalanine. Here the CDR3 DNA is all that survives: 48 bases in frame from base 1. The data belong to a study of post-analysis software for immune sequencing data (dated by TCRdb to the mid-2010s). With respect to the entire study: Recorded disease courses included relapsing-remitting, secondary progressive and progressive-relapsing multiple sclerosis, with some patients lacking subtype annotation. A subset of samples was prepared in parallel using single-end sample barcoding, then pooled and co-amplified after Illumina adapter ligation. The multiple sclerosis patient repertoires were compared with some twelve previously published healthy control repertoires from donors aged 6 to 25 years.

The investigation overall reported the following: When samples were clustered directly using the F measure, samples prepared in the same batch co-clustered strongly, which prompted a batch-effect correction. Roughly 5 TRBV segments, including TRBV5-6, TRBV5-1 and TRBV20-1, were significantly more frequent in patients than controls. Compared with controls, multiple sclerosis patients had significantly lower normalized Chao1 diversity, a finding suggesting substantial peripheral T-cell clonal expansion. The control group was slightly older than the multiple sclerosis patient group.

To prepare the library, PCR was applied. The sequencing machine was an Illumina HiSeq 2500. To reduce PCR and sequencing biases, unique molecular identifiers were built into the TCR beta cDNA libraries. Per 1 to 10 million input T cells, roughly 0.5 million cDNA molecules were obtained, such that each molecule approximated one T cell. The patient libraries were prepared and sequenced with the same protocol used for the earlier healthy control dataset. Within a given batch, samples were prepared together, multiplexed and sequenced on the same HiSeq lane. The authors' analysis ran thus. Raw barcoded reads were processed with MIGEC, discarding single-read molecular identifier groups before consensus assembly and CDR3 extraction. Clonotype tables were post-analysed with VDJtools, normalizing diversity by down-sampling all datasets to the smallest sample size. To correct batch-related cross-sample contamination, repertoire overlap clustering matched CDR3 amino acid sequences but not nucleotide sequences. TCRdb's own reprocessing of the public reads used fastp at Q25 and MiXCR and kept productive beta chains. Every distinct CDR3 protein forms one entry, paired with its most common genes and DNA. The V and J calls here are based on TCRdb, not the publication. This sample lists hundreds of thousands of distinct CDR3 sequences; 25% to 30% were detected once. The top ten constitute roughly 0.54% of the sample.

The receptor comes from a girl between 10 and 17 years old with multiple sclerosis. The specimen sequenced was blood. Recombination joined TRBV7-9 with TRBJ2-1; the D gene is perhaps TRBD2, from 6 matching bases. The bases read TGTGCCAGCAGCAGGCCTAGCGCCACGACCTACAATGAGCAGTTCTTC. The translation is CASSRPSATTYNEQFF. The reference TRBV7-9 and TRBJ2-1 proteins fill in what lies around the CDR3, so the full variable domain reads DTGVSQNPRHKITKRGQNVTFRCDPISEHNRLYWYRQTLGQGPEFLTYFQNEAQLEKSRLLSDRFSAERPKGSFSTLEIQRTEQGDSAMYLCASSRPSATTYNEQFFGPGTRLTVL.